This T cell receptor beta chain was obtained from a study of response to subunit inactivated influenza vaccine. General study results and limits: The authors proposed limited new T cell recruitment per seasonal influenza vaccination.

As to this clonotype: Its antigen is unidentified.

V was pared by 7 bases and J by 4 bases, with 15 bases of the junction left unmatched. Germline lookup yields CDR1 SQVTM and CDR2 ANQGSEA. This CDR3 is 16 amino acids long. TCRdb reprocessed the RT-PCR reads with MiXCR, giving one entry per CDR3 protein. This table holds roughly 790,000 distinct CDR3 sequences, less than 25% found once. Sequencing was performed on PBMCs from blood, taken approximately 5 days after vaccination. The V gene is TRBV29-1, the J gene TRBJ2-3; 9 bases align to TRBD2. This receptor was obtained from a man between 45 and 60 years old who received an inactivated influenza vaccine. The DNA of the CDR3 is TGCAGCGCCTGGTCTAGCGGGGAGAGGTTCCCAGATACGCAGTATTTT. Translated, it gives CSAWSSGERFPDTQYF.